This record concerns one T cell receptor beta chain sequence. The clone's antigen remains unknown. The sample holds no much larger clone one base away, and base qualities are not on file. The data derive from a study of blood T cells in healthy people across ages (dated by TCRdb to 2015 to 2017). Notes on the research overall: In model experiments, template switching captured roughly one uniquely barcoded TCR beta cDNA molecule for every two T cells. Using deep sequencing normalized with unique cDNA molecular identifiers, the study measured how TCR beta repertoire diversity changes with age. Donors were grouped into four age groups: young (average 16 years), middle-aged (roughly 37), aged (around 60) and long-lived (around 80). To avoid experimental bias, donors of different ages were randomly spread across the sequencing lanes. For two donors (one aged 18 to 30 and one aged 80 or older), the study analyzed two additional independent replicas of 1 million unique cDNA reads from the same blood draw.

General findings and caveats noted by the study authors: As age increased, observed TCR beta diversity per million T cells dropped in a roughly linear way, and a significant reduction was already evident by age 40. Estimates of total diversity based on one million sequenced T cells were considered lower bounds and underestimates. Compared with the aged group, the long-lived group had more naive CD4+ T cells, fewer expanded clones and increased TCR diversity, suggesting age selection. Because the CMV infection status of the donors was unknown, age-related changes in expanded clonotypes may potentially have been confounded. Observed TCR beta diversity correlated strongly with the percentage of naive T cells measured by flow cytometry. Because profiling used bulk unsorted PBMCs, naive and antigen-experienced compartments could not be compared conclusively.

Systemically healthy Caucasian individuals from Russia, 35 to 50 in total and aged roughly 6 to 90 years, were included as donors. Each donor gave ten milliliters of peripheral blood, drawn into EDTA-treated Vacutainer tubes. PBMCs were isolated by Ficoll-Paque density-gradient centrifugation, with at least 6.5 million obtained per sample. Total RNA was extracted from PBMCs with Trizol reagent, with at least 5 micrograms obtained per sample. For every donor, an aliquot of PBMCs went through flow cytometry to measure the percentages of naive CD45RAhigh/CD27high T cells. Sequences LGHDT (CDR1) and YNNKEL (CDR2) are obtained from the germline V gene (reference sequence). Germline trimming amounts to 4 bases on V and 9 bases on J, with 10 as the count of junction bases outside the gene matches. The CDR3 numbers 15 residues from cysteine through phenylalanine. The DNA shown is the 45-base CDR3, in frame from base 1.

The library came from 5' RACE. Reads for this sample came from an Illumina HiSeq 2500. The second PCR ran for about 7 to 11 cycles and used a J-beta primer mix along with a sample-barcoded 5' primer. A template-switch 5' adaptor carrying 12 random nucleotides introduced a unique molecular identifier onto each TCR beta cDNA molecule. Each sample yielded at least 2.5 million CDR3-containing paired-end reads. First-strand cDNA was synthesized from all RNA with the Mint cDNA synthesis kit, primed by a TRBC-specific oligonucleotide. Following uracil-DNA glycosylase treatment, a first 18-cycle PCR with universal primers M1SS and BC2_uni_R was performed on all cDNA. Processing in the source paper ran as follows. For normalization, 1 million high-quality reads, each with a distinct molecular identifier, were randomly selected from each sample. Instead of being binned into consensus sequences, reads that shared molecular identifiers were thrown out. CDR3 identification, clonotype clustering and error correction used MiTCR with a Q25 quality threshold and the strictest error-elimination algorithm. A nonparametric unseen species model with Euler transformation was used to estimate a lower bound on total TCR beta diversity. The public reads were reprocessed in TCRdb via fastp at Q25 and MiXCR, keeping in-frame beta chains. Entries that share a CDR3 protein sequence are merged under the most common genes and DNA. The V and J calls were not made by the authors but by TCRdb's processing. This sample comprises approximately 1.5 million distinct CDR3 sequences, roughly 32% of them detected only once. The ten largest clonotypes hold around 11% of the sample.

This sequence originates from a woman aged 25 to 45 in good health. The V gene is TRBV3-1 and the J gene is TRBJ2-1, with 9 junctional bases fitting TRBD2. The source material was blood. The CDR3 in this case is CASSPQAGGRGEQFF. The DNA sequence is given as TGTGCCAGCAGCCCCCAAGCGGGGGGCAGGGGTGAGCAGTTCTTC.